Listed below are T cell receptor beta chains from one sample, sequenced in a study of glioma-infiltrating T cells after dendritic cell vaccination. Only in-frame clones appear in the TCRdb table, and some are missing; sequencing was by immunoSEQ multiplex PCR. The sample gives tens of thousands of clones, around 86% of which show up once; 2% to 2.5% is in the top ten. The sample here was blood, taken after dendritic cell vaccination. The receptors originated from a human donor with glioblastoma. The CDR3 runs from the conserved cysteine through the conserved F or W. Fields, in order: V gene, J gene, CDR3 length, D gene, clone size, CDR3 DNA, CDR3 protein. A D gene is named only where the DNA matches it firmly. Only part of the rows carry a size: once, few, many, or a class if the clone is expanded.

V: TRBV2
J: TRBJ2-3
length: 12
D: .
size: .
DNA: TGTGCCAGCTTTTTCTACGCTGGTACGCAGTATTTT
CDR3: CASFFYAGTQYF

V: TRBV6-1
J: TRBJ2-7
length: 15
D: .
size: .
DNA: TGTGCCAGCAGTGAAGAGGAGGTAATGGGCTACGAGCAGTACTTC
CDR3: CASSEEEVMGYEQYF

V: TRBV27
J: TRBJ1-5
length: 14
D: TRBD1
size: .
DNA: TGTGCCAGCAGTTTGAATACAGGGGGGCGGCCCCAGCATTTT
CDR3: CASSLNTGGRPQHF

V: TRBV6-5
J: TRBJ1-2
length: 14
D: TRBD1
size: .
DNA: TGTGCCAGCAGTTCGACAGGGGCTAACTATGGCTACACCTTC
CDR3: CASSSTGANYGYTF

V: TRBV5-1
J: TRBJ1-1
length: 15
D: TRBD1
size: .
DNA: TGCGCCAGCAGCTTGGAGGGACAGGGTTACACTGAAGCTTTCTTT
CDR3: CASSLEGQGYTEAFF

V: TRBV5-6
J: TRBJ1-2
length: 16
D: TRBD1
size: .
DNA: TGTGCCAGCAGCTTACCGGGACAGGGGGCGTACTATGACTACACCTTC
CDR3: CASSLPGQGAYYDYTF

V: TRBV6-4
J: TRBJ2-1
length: 15
D: TRBD2
size: .
DNA: TGTGCCAGCAGTGAAGGCGGGGGGGCCTACAATGAGCAGTTCTTC
CDR3: CASSEGGGAYNEQFF

V: TRBV4-1
J: TRBJ2-5
length: 18
D: TRBD2
size: .
DNA: TGCGCCAGCAGCCGCGGGGAGGTCGCGGGGGGACATCAAGAGACCCAGTACTTC
CDR3: CASSRGEVAGGHQETQYF

V: TRBV28
J: TRBJ1-5
length: 15
D: .
size: .
DNA: TGTGCCAGCAGCTACGACAGTTTGGGCAATCAGCCCCAGCATTTT
CDR3: CASSYDSLGNQPQHF

V: TRBV5-4
J: TRBJ2-2
length: 15
D: .
size: once
DNA: TGTGCCAGCAGCTTGTCGGGAAAGAACACCGGGGAGCTGTTTTTT
CDR3: CASSLSGKNTGELFF

V: TRBV2
J: TRBJ1-5
length: 13
D: TRBD1
size: .
DNA: TGTGCCAGCAGTGCGGGGACAGCGCAATCCCAGCATTTT
CDR3: CASSAGTAQSQHF

V: TRBV27
J: TRBJ2-7
length: 15
D: TRBD1
size: .
DNA: TGTGCCAGCAACAAGATCCGGGACAGGGGGAACGAGCAGTACTTC
CDR3: CASNKIRDRGNEQYF

V: TRBV6-5
J: TRBJ2-5
length: 14
D: TRBD2
size: .
DNA: TGTGCCAGCAGTTACAGGCCGGGGGGAGAGACCCAGTACTTC
CDR3: CASSYRPGGETQYF

V: TRBV7-9
J: TRBJ1-2
length: 14
D: .
size: .
DNA: TGTGCCAGCAGCCCCAAACCCGAAAAGGGGGGCTACACCTTC
CDR3: CASSPKPEKGGYTF

V: TRBV6-5
J: TRBJ1-3
length: 15
D: TRBD1
size: .
DNA: TGTGCCAGCAGATCCCCAGGGGGCGGTGGAAACACCATATATTTT
CDR3: CASRSPGGGGNTIYF

V: TRBV15
J: TRBJ2-7
length: 16
D: TRBD1
size: .
DNA: TGTGCCACCAGCAGAGTCACCGGGACAGGGGCCTACGAGCAGTACTTC
CDR3: CATSRVTGTGAYEQYF

V: TRBV19
J: TRBJ1-4
length: 16
D: TRBD1
size: once
DNA: TGTGCCAGTAGTCTGGGACAGGGGGCGAGGGTTGAAAAACTGTTTTTT
CDR3: CASSLGQGARVEKLFF

V: TRBV7-3
J: TRBJ1-2
length: 13
D: .
size: .
DNA: TGTGCCAGCAGCAGGGGGATTAACTATGGCTACACCTTC
CDR3: CASSRGINYGYTF

V: TRBV14
J: TRBJ2-5
length: 14
D: TRBD2
size: .
DNA: TGTGCCAGCAGCACTACTAGCGGGGGCGGGACCCAGTACTTC
CDR3: CASSTTSGGGTQYF

V: TRBV6-1
J: TRBJ2-7
length: 15
D: TRBD1
size: few
DNA: TGTGCCAGCAGCGAAAAAGGGACAGGGGGATACGAGCAGTACTTC
CDR3: CASSEKGTGGYEQYF

V: TRBV7-2
J: TRBJ1-1
length: 13
D: .
size: .
DNA: TGTGCCAGCAGCTCCCTACAGGGTACTGAAGCTTTCTTT
CDR3: CASSSLQGTEAFF

V: TRBV2
J: TRBJ2-3
length: 16
D: TRBD2
size: .
DNA: TGTGCCAGCAAGGTGACTAGCGGGGGGAGCGCAGATACGCAGTATTTT
CDR3: CASKVTSGGSADTQYF

V: TRBV7-7
J: TRBJ2-7
length: 14
D: TRBD1
size: .
DNA: TGTGCTAGCAGTCCAACCGGGACAGGGGTCGAGCAGTACTTC
CDR3: CASSPTGTGVEQYF

V: TRBV18
J: TRBJ2-2
length: 16
D: .
size: once
DNA: TGTGCCAGCTCACCAAATACAGGGATGAACACCGGGGAGCTGTTTTTT
CDR3: CASSPNTGMNTGELFF

V: TRBV15
J: TRBJ1-6
length: 15
D: .
size: .
DNA: TGTGCCACCAGCAGAGACAACTCCTATAATTCACCCCTCCACTTT
CDR3: CATSRDNSYNSPLHF

V: TRBV15
J: TRBJ2-1
length: 17
D: TRBD2
size: .
DNA: TGTGCCACCAGCAGAGATTCCCGGCTAGCGGGACTAGATGAGCAGTTCTTC
CDR3: CATSRDSRLAGLDEQFF

V: TRBV18
J: TRBJ2-2
length: 21
D: TRBD2
size: .
DNA: TGTGCCAGCTCGCCACTGCCACCGGGACTACAGTCATTAGCGAACACCGGGGAGCTGTTTTTT
CDR3: CASSPLPPGLQSLANTGELFF